This is a list of T cell receptor beta chains from one sample in a study of shared clonotypes between healthy human individuals. TCRdb's table, derived via immunoSEQ multiplex PCR, lists solely in-frame clones and lacks some. Here the sample spans 1,500,000 or so clones, around 98.5% being singletons. Sequenced material: naive CD4+ T cells sorted from blood. The origin of the receptors is a man younger than 40 in good health. Both conserved end residues are part of each CDR3. The order of the fields is V gene, D gene, J gene, clone size, CDR3 DNA, CDR3 protein. A D gene is named only where the DNA matches it firmly. Only part of the rows carry a size: once, few, many, or a class if the clone is expanded.

>TRBV2|NA|TRBJ1-2|NA
TGTGCCAGCAGTGATTCGGTCGGTAGTACGTCGGTTAGGTATGGCTACACCTTC
CASSDSVGSTSVRYGYTF
>TRBV18|NA|TRBJ2-1|NA
TGTGCCAGCTCACCCGGGATGAGCTCCTACAATGAGCAGTTCTTC
CASSPGMSSYNEQFF
>TRBV5-1|TRBD2|TRBJ2-7|once
TGCGCCAGCAGCCCCGACCCCTCACTAGCGGAGATAAACTACGAGCAGTACTTC
CASSPDPSLAEINYEQYF
>TRBV5-5|NA|TRBJ2-1|NA
TGTGCCAGCAGCTTGGGACGGTCAGACTACAATGAGCAGTTCTTC
CASSLGRSDYNEQFF
>TRBV18|NA|TRBJ1-4|NA
TGTGCCAGCTCACCACGGCCCGACTTGGGGTCTAATGAAAAACTGTTTTTT
CASSPRPDLGSNEKLFF
>TRBV5-1|TRBD2|TRBJ2-5|NA
TGCGCCAGCAGCTTCCAGCGGGAGGGGCAAGAGACCCAGTACTTC
CASSFQREGQETQYF
>TRBV19|TRBD1|TRBJ2-7|NA
TGTGCCAGTAGTATTTTACCCCAAGGACAGGGTCGAGAGCAGTACTTC
CASSILPQGQGREQYF
>TRBV6-5|NA|TRBJ1-1|once
TGTGCCAGCAGTTACTCACCAGGGGCCACTGAAGCTTTCTTT
CASSYSPGATEAFF
>TRBV4-1|TRBD1|TRBJ2-1|NA
TGCGCCAGCAGCCCGACAGGGCATGGCTACAATGAGCAGTTCTTC
CASSPTGHGYNEQFF
>TRBV15|NA|TRBJ2-7|NA
TGTGCCACCAGCAGAGAGCTTGGCGAGCAGTACTTC
CATSRELGEQYF
>TRBV4-2|TRBD2|TRBJ2-1|NA
TGTGCCAGCAGCCAAGTGGGTAGCGGGAGTTCCTACAATGAGCAGTTCTTC
CASSQVGSGSSYNEQFF
>TRBV19|NA|TRBJ2-7|NA
TGTGCCAGTAGTGACCAGGGGGGCAATCGCTACGAGCAGTACTTC
CASSDQGGNRYEQYF
>TRBV5-4|TRBD2|TRBJ2-1|NA
TGTGCCAGCAGCTTGCCAGCTAGCGGGAGGGCCGTCAATGAGCAGTTCTTC
CASSLPASGRAVNEQFF
>TRBV5-4|NA|TRBJ1-4|NA
TGTGCCAGCAGCGGGGGAACAGGAGTTGAAAAACTGTTTTTT
CASSGGTGVEKLFF
>TRBV10-3|TRBD2|TRBJ2-5|NA
TGTGCCATCAGTGCGGCTCGGCTAGCGGGTGGCGAGACCCAGTACTTC
CAISAARLAGGETQYF
>TRBV5-4|TRBD2|TRBJ2-7|NA
TGTGCCAGCAGCCCGGATAGCGGGAGATCTAACTACGAGCAGTACTTC
CASSPDSGRSNYEQYF
>TRBV10-1|NA|TRBJ2-7|NA
TGCGCCAGCAGTGAACAGGGAATCCCCTACGAGCAGTACTTC
CASSEQGIPYEQYF